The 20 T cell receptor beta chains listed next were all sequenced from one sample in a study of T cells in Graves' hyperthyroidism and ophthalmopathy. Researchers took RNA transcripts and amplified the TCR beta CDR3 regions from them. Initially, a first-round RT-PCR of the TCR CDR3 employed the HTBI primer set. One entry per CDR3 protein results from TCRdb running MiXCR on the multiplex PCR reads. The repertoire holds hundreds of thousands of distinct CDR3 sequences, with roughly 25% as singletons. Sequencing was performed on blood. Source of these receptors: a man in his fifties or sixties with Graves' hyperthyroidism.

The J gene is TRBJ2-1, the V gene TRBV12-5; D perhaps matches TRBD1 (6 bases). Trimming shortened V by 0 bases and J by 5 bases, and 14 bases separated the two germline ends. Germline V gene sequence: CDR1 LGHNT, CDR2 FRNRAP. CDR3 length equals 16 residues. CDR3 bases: TGTGCTAGTGGTTTGGTACAGGGTTGGGGAAACAATGAGCAGTTCTTC. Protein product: CASGLVQGWGNNEQFF.

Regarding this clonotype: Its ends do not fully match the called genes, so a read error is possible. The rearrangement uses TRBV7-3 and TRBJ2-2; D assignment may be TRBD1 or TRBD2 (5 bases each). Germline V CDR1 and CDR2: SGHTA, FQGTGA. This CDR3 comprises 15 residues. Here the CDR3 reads CASSLGTGHTGKLFF. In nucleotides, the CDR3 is TGTGCCAGCAGCTTAGGAACAGGCCACACCGGGAAGCTGTTTTTT.

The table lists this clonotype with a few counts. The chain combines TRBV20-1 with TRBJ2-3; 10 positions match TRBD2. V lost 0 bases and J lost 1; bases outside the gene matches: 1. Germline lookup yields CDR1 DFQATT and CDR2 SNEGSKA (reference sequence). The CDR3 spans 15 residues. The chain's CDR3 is CSARDGLAGTDTQYF. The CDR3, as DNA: TGCAGTGCTAGAGACGGACTAGCGGGCACAGATACGCAGTATTTT.

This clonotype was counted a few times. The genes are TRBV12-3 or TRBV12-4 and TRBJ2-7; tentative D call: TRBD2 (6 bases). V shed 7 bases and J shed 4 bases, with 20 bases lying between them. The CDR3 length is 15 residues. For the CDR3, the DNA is TGTGCCAGCACTCCTTACTGGGGGGACGGGTACGAGCAGTACTTC. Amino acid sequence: CASTPYWGDGYEQYF.

In DNA, the CDR3 is TGTGCCAGCAGGTCTAGCGGGAGGAATTATGGGGAGCAGTTCTTC. It is translated as CASRSSGRNYGEQFF. This sequence joins TRBV6-1 and TRBJ2-1, with TRBD2 matching 11 bases. CDR1 and CDR2 (germline): MNHNS, SASEGT. V gave up 6 bases and J gave up 10 bases; unmatched junction bases: 11. CDR3 length: 15 amino acids.

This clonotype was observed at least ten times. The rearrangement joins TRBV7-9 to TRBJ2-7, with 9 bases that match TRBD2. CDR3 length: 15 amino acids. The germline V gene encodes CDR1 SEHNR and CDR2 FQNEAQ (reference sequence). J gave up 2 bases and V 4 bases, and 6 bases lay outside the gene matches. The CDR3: CASSSIAGVPYEQYF. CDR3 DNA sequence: TGTGCCAGCAGCTCCATAGCGGGAGTCCCCTACGAGCAGTACTTC. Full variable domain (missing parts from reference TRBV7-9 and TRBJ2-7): DTGVSQNPRHKITKRGQNVTFRCDPISEHNRLYWYRQTLGQGPEFLTYFQNEAQLEKSRLLSDRFSAERPKGSFSTLEIQRTEQGDSAMYLCASSSIAGVPYEQYFGPGTRLTVT.

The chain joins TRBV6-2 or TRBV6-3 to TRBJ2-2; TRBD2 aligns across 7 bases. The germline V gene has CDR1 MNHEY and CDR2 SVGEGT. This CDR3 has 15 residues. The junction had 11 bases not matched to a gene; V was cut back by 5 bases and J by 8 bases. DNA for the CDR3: TGTGCCAGCAGTGGGTCTAGCGGAGGCGTAGGGGAGCTGTTTTTT. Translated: CASSGSSGGVGELFF.

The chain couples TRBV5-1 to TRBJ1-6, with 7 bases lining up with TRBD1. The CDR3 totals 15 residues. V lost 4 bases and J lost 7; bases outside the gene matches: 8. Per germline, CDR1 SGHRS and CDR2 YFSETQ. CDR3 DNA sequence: TGCGCCAGCAGCATCCCGGGACAGCCAAATTCACCCCTCCACTTT. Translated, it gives CASSIPGQPNSPLHF.

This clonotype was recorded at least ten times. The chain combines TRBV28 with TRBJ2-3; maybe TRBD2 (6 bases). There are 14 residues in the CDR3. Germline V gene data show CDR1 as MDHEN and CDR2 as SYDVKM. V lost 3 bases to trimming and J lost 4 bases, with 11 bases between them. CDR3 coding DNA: TGTGCCAGCAGTTTCCGGGAGCCGGCAGATACGCAGTATTTT. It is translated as CASSFREPADTQYF.

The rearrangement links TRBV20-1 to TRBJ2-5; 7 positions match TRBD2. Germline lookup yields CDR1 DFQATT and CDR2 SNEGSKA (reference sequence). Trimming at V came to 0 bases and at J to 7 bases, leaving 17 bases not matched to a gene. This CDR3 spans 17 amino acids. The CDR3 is CSARDTPIGPRGVTQYF. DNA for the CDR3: TGCAGTGCTAGAGATACCCCAATCGGGCCCCGGGGGGTGACCCAGTACTTC.

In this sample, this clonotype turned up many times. CDR3 in amino acids: CAYQTTANTEAFF. DNA for the CDR3: TGTGCCTATCAGACGACAGCGAACACTGAAGCTTTCTTT. This sequence joins TRBV30 and TRBJ1-1; tentatively, D is TRBD1 (5 bases). CDR1 GTSNPN and CDR2 SVGIG come from the germline V gene (reference sequence). The V and J ends lost 7 bases and 1 base respectively, with 13 bases between them. There are 13 residues in the CDR3.

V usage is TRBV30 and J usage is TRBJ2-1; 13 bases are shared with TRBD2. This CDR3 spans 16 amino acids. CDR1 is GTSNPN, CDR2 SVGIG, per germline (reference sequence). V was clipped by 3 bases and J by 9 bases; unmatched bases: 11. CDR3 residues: CAWRGGRTSGSGEQFF. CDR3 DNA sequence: TGTGCCTGGAGAGGGGGCAGGACTAGCGGGAGTGGTGAGCAGTTCTTC. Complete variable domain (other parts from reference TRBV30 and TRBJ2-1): SQTIHQWPATLVQPVGSPLSLECTVEGTSNPNLYWYRQAAGRGLQLLFYSVGIGQISSEVPQNLSASRPQDRQFILSSKKLLLSDSGFYLCAWRGGRTSGSGEQFFGPGTRLTVL.

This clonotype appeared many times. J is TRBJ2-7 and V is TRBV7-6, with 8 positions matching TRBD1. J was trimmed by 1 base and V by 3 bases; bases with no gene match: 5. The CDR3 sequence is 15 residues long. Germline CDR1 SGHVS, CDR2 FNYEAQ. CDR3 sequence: CASSLGTGGSYEQYF. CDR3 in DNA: TGTGCCAGCAGCTTGGGTACAGGGGGTTCCTACGAGCAGTACTTC. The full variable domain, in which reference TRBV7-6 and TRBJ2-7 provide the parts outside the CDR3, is GAGVSQSPRYKVTKRGQDVALRCDPISGHVSLYWYRQALGQGPEFLTYFNYEAQQDKSGLPNDRFSAERPEGSISTLTIQRTEQRDSAMYRCASSLGTGGSYEQYFGPGTRLTVT.

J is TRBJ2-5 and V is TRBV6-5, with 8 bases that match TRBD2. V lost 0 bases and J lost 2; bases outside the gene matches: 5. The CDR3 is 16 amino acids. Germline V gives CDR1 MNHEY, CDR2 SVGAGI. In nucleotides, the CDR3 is TGTGCCAGCAGTTACTCCCTCGGGGGGGGGCAAGAGACCCAGTACTTC. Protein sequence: CASSYSLGGGQETQYF.

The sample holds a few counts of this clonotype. The DNA of the CDR3 is TGTGCCTGGAGTGTGTCGGGACTATACGAGCAGTACTTC. Its translation is CAWSVSGLYEQYF. This chain links TRBV30 with TRBJ2-7; TRBD2 aligns across 7 bases. Germline V gives CDR1 GTSNPN, CDR2 SVGIG (reference sequence). V lost 0 bases to trimming and J lost 4 bases; unmatched junction nucleotides: 3. This CDR3 contains 13 residues.

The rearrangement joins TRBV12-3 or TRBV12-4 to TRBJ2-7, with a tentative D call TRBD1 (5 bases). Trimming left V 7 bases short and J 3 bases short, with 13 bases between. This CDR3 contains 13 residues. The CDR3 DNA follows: TGTGCCAGCACCAAGACAGTAAGCTACGAGCAGTACTTC. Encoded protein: CASTKTVSYEQYF.

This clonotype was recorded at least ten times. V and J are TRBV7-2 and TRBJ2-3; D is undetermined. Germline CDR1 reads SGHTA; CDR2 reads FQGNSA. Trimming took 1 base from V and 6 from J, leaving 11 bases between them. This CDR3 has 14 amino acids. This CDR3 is CASSLGRTGDTQYF. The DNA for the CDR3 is TGTGCCAGCAGCTTAGGACGGACCGGGGATACGCAGTATTTT.

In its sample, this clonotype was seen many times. The CDR3 bases are TGTGCCAGCAGTGAAGTCAGGGCTGGGGGCTACACCTTC. Translation: CASSEVRAGGYTF. The chain has TRBV6-1 and TRBJ1-2; perhaps TRBD1 as D (5 bases). The CDR3 is 13 residues long. Germline V CDR1 and CDR2: MNHNS, SASEGT. V dropped 1 base and J dropped 8 bases, with 11 bases sitting between them.

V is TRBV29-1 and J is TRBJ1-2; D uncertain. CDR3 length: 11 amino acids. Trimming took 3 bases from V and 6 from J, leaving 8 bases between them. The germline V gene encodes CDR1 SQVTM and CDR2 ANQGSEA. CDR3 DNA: TGCAGCGTTGACTCGGTCCATGGCTACACCTTC. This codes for CSVDSVHGYTF. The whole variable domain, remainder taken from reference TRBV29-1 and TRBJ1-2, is SAVISQKPSRDICQRGTSLTIQCQVDSQVTMMFWYRQQPGQSLTLIATANQGSEATYESGFVIDKFPISRPNLTFSTLTVSNMSPEDSSIYLCSVDSVHGYTFGSGTRLTVV.

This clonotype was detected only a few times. The CDR3 is CATSDLGLAGGSVTGELFF. CDR3 sequence (DNA): TGTGCCACCAGTGATCTAGGACTAGCGGGAGGTTCGGTCACCGGGGAGCTGTTTTTT. The gene calls are TRBV24-1 and TRBJ2-2, with 14 bases fitting TRBD2. This CDR3 is built from 19 residues. The J segment lost 4 bases and the V segment lost 3 bases, leaving 9 bases of the junction unmatched. Germline assignment: CDR1 KGHDR and CDR2 SFDVKD.